This TCR beta chain was documented in a study of technical replicates of blood from several donors. The V gene end was trimmed by 3 bases and the J gene end by 3 bases; junction bases not matched to a gene: 19. The CDR3 consists of 19 residues. Germline loops: CDR1 LNHDA, CDR2 SQIVND (reference sequence). Profiled with immunoSEQ multiplex PCR; TCRdb holds only in-frame clones, not every one. The sample carries about 66,000 clones, 92% recorded once. Material: T cells isolated from PBMCs. The receptor's source is a human donor in good health. The chain combines TRBV19 with TRBJ2-7; 8 bases fit TRBD1. The CDR3 coding sequence is TGTGCCAGTAGTATCTTCGTGACAGGGGAATATTGGACTAACTACGAGCAGTACTTC. This translates into CASSIFVTGEYWTNYEQYF.